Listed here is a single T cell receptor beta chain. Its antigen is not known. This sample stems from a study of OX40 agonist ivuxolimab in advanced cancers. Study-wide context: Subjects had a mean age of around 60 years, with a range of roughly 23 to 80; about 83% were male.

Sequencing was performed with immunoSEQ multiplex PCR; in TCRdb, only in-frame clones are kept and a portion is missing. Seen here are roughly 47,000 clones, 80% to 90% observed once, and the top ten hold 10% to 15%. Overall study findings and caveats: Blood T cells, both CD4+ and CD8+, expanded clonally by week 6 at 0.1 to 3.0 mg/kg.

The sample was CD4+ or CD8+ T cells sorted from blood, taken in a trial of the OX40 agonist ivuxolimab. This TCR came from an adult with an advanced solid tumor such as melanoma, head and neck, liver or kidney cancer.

DNA of the CDR3: TGTGCCAGCAGCCCGCCTAAACTAGTAGGTACGCAGTATTTT. It codes for CASSPPKLVGTQYF. The chain has TRBV7-9 and TRBJ2-3; D is perhaps TRBD2 (5 bases). Germline CDR1 SEHNR, CDR2 FQNEAQ (reference sequence). The V end was cut by 5 bases, the J end by 8 bases, with 17 bases between. The CDR3 is 14 residues long.